This T cell receptor (beta chain) came from a study of T cell responses to AZD1222 COVID-19 vaccine (dated by TCRdb to the early 2020s). Regarding the complete study: AZD1222 recipients whose second dose came at about 4 weeks and those whose second dose came at about 12 weeks were combined into one group, since spike-specific TCR depth and breadth did not differ between the two schedules. Enrollment into the trials was organized by age into subgroups of 18-55, 56-69 and 70-plus years, and those subgroups contained 148, 28 and 57 TCR-sequenced participants, respectively. TCR sequencing was performed for approximately 240 trial participants, of whom about 200 were given two doses of AZD1222 and around 25 were given two doses of MenACWY control vaccine.

The research as a whole found: The 56-69-year group was small, and its depth increase did not reach significance, likely because of low power. No day 14 peak-response samples were available, so repertoires were characterized only after the peak T cell response. Only five to seven AZD1222 recipients were SARS-CoV-2 seropositive at baseline, limiting conclusions about previously exposed vaccinees. Reportedly, almost half of the unique spike-specific TCRs recognized epitopes lying outside the regions that are mutated in the B.1.351 and B.1.1.7 variants. Spike-specific TCR breadth and depth rose significantly after two AZD1222 doses compared with day 0 and with MenACWY recipients. Participants were mostly white British, with more females than males. The authors suggested clonal diversity may have been underestimated. Vaccine-associated CD4 TCRs spanned the whole spike protein, with dominant responses in regions 160-218 and 743-854.

The sample's time point, from its label and the paper: baseline before first vaccination. The vaccinee samples were drawn from two UK trials, COV001 and COV002, one of which was a single-blind randomized controlled phase 2/3 trial testing AZD1222 (ChAdOx1 nCoV-19) in healthy adults. Trial participant PBMC samples were collected at day 0 and day 28 after the second dose for TCRbeta chain sequencing. At the junction V is shortened by 3 bases and J by 3 bases, with 9 bases in between. Reading the germline V gene gives CDR1 KGHSH and CDR2 LQKENI. The CDR3 measures 13 amino acids from cysteine to phenylalanine. The sequence is cut down to CDR3 DNA, 39 bases in frame from base 1. Comment on this clone: Its antigen remains undetermined. There are no base qualities to consult, and no much larger clone falls within one base.

The CDR3 regions of human TCRbeta chains were analyzed by immunosequencing. The published analysis was carried out like this. TCRs in the repertoires were matched against a reference library of SARS-CoV-2-specific TCRs that had been generated with the MIRA antigen-specificity platform. Breadth meant the fraction of unique TCRs that were SARS-CoV-2-associated, whereas depth meant the fraction of total T cells that were SARS-CoV-2-associated. Using the MIRA data, each spike-specific TCR was assigned both to the spike region to which the TCR was reactive and to a CD4 or CD8 class. Log10-transformed breadth and depth values were compared by one-way ANOVA with Sidak's multiple comparisons tests. TCRdb provides this immuneACCESS table in a form limited to in-frame rearrangements. Some clones are lacking; in checked studies, under half of them reflect an unresolved V gene, and why the rest are absent is not known. V and J calls and clone size are those listed in that table; D and trimming were worked out from the DNA. The sample includes roughly 82,000 clones, with about 88% observed a single time. About an eighth of the sample is taken by the ten largest.

Recombination linked TRBV18 to TRBJ2-7; confidence is insufficient to name the D gene. Here the sequenced sample was peripheral blood, taken on day 0 of AZD1222 vaccination. The sequence derives from an adult in good health. CDR3 reads: CASSPSRLYEQYF. The DNA reads as follows: TGTGCCAGCTCACCCTCCCGCCTCTACGAGCAGTACTTC.